Below, 15 T cell receptor beta chains from the same sample are listed, as sequenced in a study of control samples from healthy donors and cancer patients. Assay used: immunoSEQ multiplex PCR; TCRdb lists only in-frame clones, some missing. Of roughly 76,000 clones in the sample, roughly 94% were seen once. Source material: blood. The receptors derive from a woman in her 40s in good health.

The rearrangement links TRBV10-3 to TRBJ2-7; 13 positions agree with TRBD2. Per the germline V gene, CDR1 is ENHRY and CDR2 is SYGVKD. This CDR3 region has 17 residues. Trimming cost V 4 bases and J 0 bases; bases outside gene matches: 6. The CDR3 coding sequence is TGTGCCATCAGTGGGGGACTAGCGGGACAAAGCTCCTACGAGCAGTACTTC. Amino acids: CAISGGLAGQSSYEQYF.

V usage is TRBV2 and J usage is TRBJ2-5, with 11 bases that match TRBD1. The CDR3 runs to 15 residues. CDR1 is SNHLY, CDR2 FYNNEI, per germline. Unmatched junction bases numbered 7, after V lost 6 bases and J lost 4 bases. As DNA, the CDR3 is TGTGCCAGCAGCCCCGGGACAGGGGGACTAGAGACCCAGTACTTC. Amino acids: CASSPGTGGLETQYF.

The CDR3: CASSIRTAYEAGDTEAFF. The CDR3 DNA follows: TGTGCCAGCAGTATCAGAACAGCATACGAGGCGGGGGACACTGAAGCTTTCTTT. The genes are TRBV27 and TRBJ1-1, with TRBD1 as a possible D gene (5 bases). Germline V gives CDR1 MNHEY, CDR2 SMNVEV (reference sequence). V dropped 5 bases and J dropped 3 bases, with 25 bases sitting between them. This CDR3 is 18 amino acids long.

The rearrangement joins TRBV5-5 to TRBJ1-5, with a weak D call TRBD1 (5 bases). From germline, CDR1 is SGHKS and CDR2 YYEKEE (reference sequence). This CDR3 is built from 15 residues. V was cut by 4 bases and J by 1 base, with 12 bases left in between. The CDR3: CASSRGEWSNQPQHF. The CDR3 DNA follows: TGTGCCAGCAGCAGAGGGGAGTGGAGCAATCAGCCCCAGCATTTT.

This chain uses TRBV19 with TRBJ2-7; D might be TRBD1 (5 bases). From germline, CDR1 is LNHDA and CDR2 SQIVND (reference sequence). The ends were cut back, 5 bases at V and 3 bases at J, with 11 bases in the middle. The CDR3 extends over 13 amino acids. In nucleotides, the CDR3 is TGTGCCAGTAGTCTCGGACACCTCTACGAGCAGTACTTC. Amino acid sequence: CASSLGHLYEQYF.

The chain recombines TRBV6-2 or TRBV6-3 with TRBJ1-1, with D unclear. This CDR3 has 17 amino acids. Trimming shortened V by 0 bases and J by 1 base, and 15 bases separated the two germline ends. Germline assignment: CDR1 MNHEY and CDR2 SVGEGT. CDR3 in DNA: TGTGCCAGCAGTTACTCTTACTACTTAAAATCGAACACTGAAGCTTTCTTT. Translating gives CASSYSYYLKSNTEAFF.

This clone was observed a single time. The V and J genes are TRBV5-4 and TRBJ1-2; D unresolved. The CDR3 is 14 residues long. Germline assignment: CDR1 SGHNT and CDR2 YYREEE (reference sequence). Between the trimmed V and J ends, which lost 4 bases and 1 base, there was a span of 11 bases. CDR3 loop: CASSLKTGNYGYTF. DNA of the CDR3: TGTGCCAGCAGCCTAAAAACGGGTAACTATGGCTACACCTTC.

This clone was detected only once. At the DNA level, this CDR3 is encoded by other sequences in the same sample as well. The J gene is TRBJ1-2, the V gene TRBV29-1, with D hard to call. The CDR3 has 13 residues. Per the germline V gene, CDR1 is SQVTM and CDR2 is ANQGSEA. Trimming took off 3 bases at V and 4 bases at J, with 12 bases between the two ends. The CDR3: CSVDVAGFYGYTF. CDR3 in DNA: TGCAGCGTTGATGTAGCGGGGTTCTATGGCTACACCTTC.

The gene calls are TRBV11-2 and TRBJ1-5; the match to TRBD1 covers 7 bases. The CDR3 has 15 amino acids. Germline V gene sequence: CDR1 SGHAT, CDR2 FQNNGV. V lost 5 bases, J lost 2 bases, and 6 bases stayed unmatched. For the CDR3, the DNA is TGTGCCAGCAGCCCAGGAGGGACAGGCAATCAGCCCCAGCATTTT. Translated, it gives CASSPGGTGNQPQHF. Full variable domain (remainder filled in from reference TRBV11-2 and TRBJ1-5): EAGVAQSPRYKIIEKRQSVAFWCNPISGHATLYWYQQILGQGPKLLIQFQNNGVVDDSQLPKDRFSAERLKGVDSTLKIQPAKLEDSAVYLCASSPGGTGNQPQHFGDGTRLSIL.

The chain links TRBV28 to TRBJ2-7, with unresolved D. The V end lost 3 bases, the J end lost 0 bases, and 12 bases lay between the germline ends. The CDR3 is 15 amino acids. Germline loops: CDR1 MDHEN, CDR2 SYDVKM. Here the CDR3 DNA reads TGTGCCAGCAGTTTTCGTGGGCTCCTCTCCTACGAGCAGTACTTC. As protein: CASSFRGLLSYEQYF.

The rearrangement links TRBV7-9 to TRBJ2-7, with 9 bases identical to TRBD2. Unmatched junction bases numbered 9, after V lost 1 base and J lost 5 bases. This CDR3 is built from 16 residues. Germline V CDR1 and CDR2: SEHNR, FQNEAQ (reference sequence). In nucleotides, the CDR3 is TGTGCCAGCAGCTTAGGAGGCGGCGGGGGGGTGGACGAGCAGTACTTC. It is translated as CASSLGGGGGVDEQYF.

Here the CDR3 DNA reads TGTGCCAGCAGCCGCGGGGTTAACACTGAAGCTTTCTTT. Translating it yields CASSRGVNTEAFF. The rearrangement joins TRBV6-2 or TRBV6-3 to TRBJ1-1; the D is unclear. The V gene lost 6 bases and the J gene lost 2 bases, with 10 bases spanning the gap. The germline V gene has CDR1 MNHEY and CDR2 SVGEGT. This CDR3 comprises 13 residues.

The chain joins TRBV3-1 (or the pseudogene TRBV3-2) to TRBJ2-1, with TRBD2 matching 10 bases. In germline, CDR1 is LGHDT, CDR2 YNNKEL (reference sequence). Germline trimming cut 1 base from V and 4 bases from J; bases unmatched to any gene: 4. The CDR3 extends over 16 amino acids. The CDR3, as DNA: TGTGCCAGCAGCCAAGTTTCGGGACTAGCGTACAATGAGCAGTTCTTC. Translation: CASSQVSGLAYNEQFF.

The rearrangement uses TRBV18 and TRBJ1-4; possible D gene TRBD1, 5 bases. This CDR3 has 16 amino acids. Germline CDR1 KGHSH, CDR2 LQKENI. V shed 2 bases and J shed 1 base, with 11 bases lying between them. The CDR3 region is CASSPVTAQTNEKLFF. CDR3 in DNA: TGTGCCAGCTCACCAGTGACAGCTCAAACTAATGAAAAACTGTTTTTT.

The CDR3: CASSPQTALGTDTQYF. The CDR3 DNA follows: TGCGCCAGCAGCCCCCAGACTGCACTAGGCACAGATACGCAGTATTTT. The chain combines TRBV4-1 with TRBJ2-3; TRBD2 might be the D (5 bases). The CDR3 sequence is 16 residues long. The V end was cut by 4 bases, the J end by 1 base, with 15 bases between. Germline V CDR1 and CDR2: MGHRA, YSYEKL.